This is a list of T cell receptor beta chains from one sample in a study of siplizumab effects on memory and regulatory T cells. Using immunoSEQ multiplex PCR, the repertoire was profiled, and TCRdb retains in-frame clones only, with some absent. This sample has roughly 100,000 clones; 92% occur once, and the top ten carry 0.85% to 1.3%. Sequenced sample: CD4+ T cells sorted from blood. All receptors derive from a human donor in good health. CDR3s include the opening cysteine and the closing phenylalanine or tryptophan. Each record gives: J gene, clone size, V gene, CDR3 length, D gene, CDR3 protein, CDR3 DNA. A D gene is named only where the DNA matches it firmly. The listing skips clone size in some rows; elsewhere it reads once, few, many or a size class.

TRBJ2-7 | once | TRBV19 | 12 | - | CASNGLLGEQYF | TGTGCCAGTAATGGGCTCTTAGGGGAGCAGTACTTC
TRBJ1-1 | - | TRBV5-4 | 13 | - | CAISDVMGTEAFF | TGTGCCATCTCGGACGTGATGGGCACTGAAGCTTTCTTT
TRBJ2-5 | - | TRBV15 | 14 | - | CATSPITGKETQYF | TGTGCCACCAGCCCTATAACAGGGAAGGAGACCCAGTACTTC
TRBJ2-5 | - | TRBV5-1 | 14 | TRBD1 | CASSSDRGEETQYF | TGCGCCAGCAGCTCAGACAGGGGGGAAGAGACCCAGTACTTC
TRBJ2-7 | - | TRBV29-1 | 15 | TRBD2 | CSVEGLAGKNYEQYF | TGCAGCGTTGAAGGACTAGCGGGAAAAAACTACGAGCAGTACTTC
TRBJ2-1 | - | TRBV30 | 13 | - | CAWDLSSYNEQFF | TGTGCCTGGGACCTCAGCTCCTACAATGAGCAGTTCTTC
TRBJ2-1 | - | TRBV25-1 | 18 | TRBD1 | CASSDRDRGSGGRNEQFF | TGTGCCAGCAGTGATCGGGACAGGGGTTCAGGAGGTAGGAATGAGCAGTTCTTC
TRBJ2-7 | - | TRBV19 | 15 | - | CASSITLYSPYEQYF | TGTGCCAGTAGTATAACTTTGTACAGCCCCTACGAGCAGTACTTC
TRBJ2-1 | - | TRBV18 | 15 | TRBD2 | CASSPPRTSFNEQFF | TGTGCCAGCTCACCCCCCCGGACTAGTTTCAATGAGCAGTTCTTC
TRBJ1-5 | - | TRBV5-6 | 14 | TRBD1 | CASSEDRSNQPQHF | TGTGCCAGCAGCGAGGACAGGAGCAATCAGCCCCAGCATTTT
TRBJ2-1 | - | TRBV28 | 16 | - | CASGSRLPGAYNEQFF | TGTGCCAGCGGTTCGAGACTTCCTGGGGCTTACAATGAGCAGTTCTTC
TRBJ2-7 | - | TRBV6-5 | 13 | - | CASRPELLAQQYF | TGTGCCAGCAGACCAGAACTTCTAGCGCAGCAGTACTTC
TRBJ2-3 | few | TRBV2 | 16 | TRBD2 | CASGSGRARGTDTQYF | TGTGCCAGCGGAAGCGGGAGGGCCAGAGGCACAGATACGCAGTATTTT
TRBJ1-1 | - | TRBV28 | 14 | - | CASSLLVMNTEAFF | TGTGCCAGCAGTTTATTAGTCATGAACACTGAAGCTTTCTTT
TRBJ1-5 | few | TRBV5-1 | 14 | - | CASSLGGESTPQHF | TGCGCCAGCAGCTTGGGGGGCGAATCAACGCCCCAGCATTTT
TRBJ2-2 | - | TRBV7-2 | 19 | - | CASSQGTGRDYSNTGELFF | TGTGCCAGCAGCCAAGGGACAGGCCGGGACTACTCGAACACCGGGGAGCTGTTTTTT
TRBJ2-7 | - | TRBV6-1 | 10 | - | CASSVYEQYF | TGTGCCAGCAGTGTATACGAGCAGTACTTC
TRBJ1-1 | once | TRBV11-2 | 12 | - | CASSLLNTEAFF | TGTGCCAGCAGCTTACTGAACACTGAAGCTTTCTTT
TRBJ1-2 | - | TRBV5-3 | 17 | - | CARSFWRRIVHLAGYTF | TGTGCCAGAAGCTTCTGGAGGAGGATTGTTCATCTTGCCGGCTACACCTTC
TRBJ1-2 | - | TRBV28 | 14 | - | CASSPTGTVHGYTF | TGTGCCAGCAGTCCCACCGGGACGGTGCATGGCTACACCTTC
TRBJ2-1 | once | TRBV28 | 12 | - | CASRFLVGEQFF | TGTGCCAGCCGATTCCTGGTGGGGGAGCAGTTCTTC
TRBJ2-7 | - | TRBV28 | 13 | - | CATTTGYIYEQYF | TGTGCCACTACCACCGGTTACATCTACGAGCAGTACTTC
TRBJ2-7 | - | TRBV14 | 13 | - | CASSQAGLYEQYF | TGTGCCAGCAGCCAAGCGGGGTTATACGAGCAGTACTTC
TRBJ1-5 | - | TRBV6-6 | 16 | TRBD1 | CASRKRTGVLDQPQHF | TGTGCCAGCAGGAAACGTACAGGGGTTCTCGATCAGCCCCAGCATTTT
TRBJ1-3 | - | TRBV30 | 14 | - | CASPSTASGNTIYF | TGTGCCAGCCCTTCCACAGCCTCTGGAAACACCATATATTTT
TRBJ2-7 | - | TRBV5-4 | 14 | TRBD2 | CASSFRREGQEQYF | TGTGCCAGCAGCTTCCGCAGGGAGGGCCAAGAGCAGTACTTC
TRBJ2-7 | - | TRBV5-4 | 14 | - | CASSLGGSRYEQYF | TGTGCCAGCAGCTTGGGTGGGAGTAGGTACGAGCAGTACTTC
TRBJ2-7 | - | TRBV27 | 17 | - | CASSLSLRADYGDEQYF | TGTGCCAGCAGTTTATCTCTAAGGGCCGACTATGGGGACGAGCAGTACTTC
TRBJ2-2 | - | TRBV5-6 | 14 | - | CASTRGPNTGELFF | TGTGCCAGTACGCGTGGCCCCAACACCGGGGAGCTGTTTTTT
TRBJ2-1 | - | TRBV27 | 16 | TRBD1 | CASSLSQGAAYNEQFF | TGTGCCAGCAGTTTATCACAGGGGGCGGCCTACAATGAGCAGTTCTTC
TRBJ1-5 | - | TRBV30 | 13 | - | CAWSVGRIQPQHF | TGTGCCTGGAGTGTAGGGCGAATTCAGCCCCAGCATTTT
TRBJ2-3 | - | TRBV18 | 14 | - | CASSRTIGEDTQYF | TGTGCCAGCTCGCGGACAATAGGAGAGGACACGCAGTATTTT
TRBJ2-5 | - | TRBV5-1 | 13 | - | CASSLSSGWTQYF | TGCGCCAGCAGCTTGAGTAGCGGATGGACCCAGTACTTC
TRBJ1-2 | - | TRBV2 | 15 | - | CASSAAESRRGGYTF | TGTGCCAGCAGTGCTGCGGAGTCCCGTCGAGGTGGCTACACCTTC
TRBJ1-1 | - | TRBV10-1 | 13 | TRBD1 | CASSPGGGTEAFF | TGCGCCAGCAGTCCAGGGGGGGGAACTGAAGCTTTCTTT